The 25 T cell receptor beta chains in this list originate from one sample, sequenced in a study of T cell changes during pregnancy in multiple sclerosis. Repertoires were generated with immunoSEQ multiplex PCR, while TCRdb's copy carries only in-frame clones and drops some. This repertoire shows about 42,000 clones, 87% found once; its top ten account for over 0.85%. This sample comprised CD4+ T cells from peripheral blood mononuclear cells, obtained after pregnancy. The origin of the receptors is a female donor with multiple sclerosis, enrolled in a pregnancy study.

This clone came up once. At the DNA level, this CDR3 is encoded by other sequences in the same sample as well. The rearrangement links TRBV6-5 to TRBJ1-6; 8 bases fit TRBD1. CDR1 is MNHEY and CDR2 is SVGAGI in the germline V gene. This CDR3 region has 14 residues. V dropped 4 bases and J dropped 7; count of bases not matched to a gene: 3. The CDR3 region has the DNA TGTGCCAGCAGTTTGGACAGGGACAATTCACCCCTCCACTTT. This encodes CASSLDRDNSPLHF.

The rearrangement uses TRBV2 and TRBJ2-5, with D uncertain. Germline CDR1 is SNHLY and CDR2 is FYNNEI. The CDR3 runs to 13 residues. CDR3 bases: TGTGCAACCGAGTTGCTGCGCCAAGAGACCCAGTACTTC. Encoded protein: CATELLRQETQYF.

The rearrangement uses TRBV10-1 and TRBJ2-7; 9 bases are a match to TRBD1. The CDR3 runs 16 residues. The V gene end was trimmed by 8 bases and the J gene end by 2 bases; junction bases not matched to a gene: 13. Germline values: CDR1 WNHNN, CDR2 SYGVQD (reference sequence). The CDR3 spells CASFSYRDRVPYEQYF. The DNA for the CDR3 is TGCGCCAGCTTCTCATACCGGGACAGGGTTCCCTACGAGCAGTACTTC.

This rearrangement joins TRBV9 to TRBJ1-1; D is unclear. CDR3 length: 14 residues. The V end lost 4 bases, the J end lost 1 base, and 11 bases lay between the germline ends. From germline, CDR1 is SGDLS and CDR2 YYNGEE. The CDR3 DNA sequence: TGTGCCAGCAGCAGCCATCGGGGGAACACTGAAGCTTTCTTT. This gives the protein CASSSHRGNTEAFF.

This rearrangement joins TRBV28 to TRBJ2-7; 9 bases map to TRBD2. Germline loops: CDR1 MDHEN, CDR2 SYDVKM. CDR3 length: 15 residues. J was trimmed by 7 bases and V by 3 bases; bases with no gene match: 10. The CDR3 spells CASSLVAGGREEQYF. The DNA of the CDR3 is TGTGCCAGCAGTTTGGTGGCGGGGGGGCGTGAAGAGCAGTACTTC. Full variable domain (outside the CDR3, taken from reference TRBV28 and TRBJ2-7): DVKVTQSSRYLVKRTGEKVFLECVQDMDHENMFWYRQDPGLGLRLIYFSYDVKMKEKGDIPEGYSVSREKKERFSLILESASTNQTSMYLCASSLVAGGREEQYFGPGTRLTVT.

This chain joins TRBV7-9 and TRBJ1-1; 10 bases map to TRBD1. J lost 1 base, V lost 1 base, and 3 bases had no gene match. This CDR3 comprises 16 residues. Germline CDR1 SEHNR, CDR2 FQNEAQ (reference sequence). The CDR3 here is CASSLVGTGENTEAFF. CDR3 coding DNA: TGTGCCAGCAGCTTAGTAGGGACAGGGGAGAACACTGAAGCTTTCTTT.

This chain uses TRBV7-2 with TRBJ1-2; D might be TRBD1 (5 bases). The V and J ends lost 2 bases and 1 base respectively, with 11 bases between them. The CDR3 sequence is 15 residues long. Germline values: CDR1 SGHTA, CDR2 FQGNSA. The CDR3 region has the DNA TGTGCCAGCAGCTTATACGAGCAGGGTAACTATGGCTACACCTTC. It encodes CASSLYEQGNYGYTF.

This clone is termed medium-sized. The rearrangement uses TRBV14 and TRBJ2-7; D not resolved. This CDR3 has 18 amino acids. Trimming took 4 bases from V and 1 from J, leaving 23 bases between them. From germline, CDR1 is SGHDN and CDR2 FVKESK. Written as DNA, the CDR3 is TGTGCCAGCAGCCCTAGTAGATCAACCCGACGGAGTTCCTACGAGCAGTACTTC. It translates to CASSPSRSTRRSSYEQYF.

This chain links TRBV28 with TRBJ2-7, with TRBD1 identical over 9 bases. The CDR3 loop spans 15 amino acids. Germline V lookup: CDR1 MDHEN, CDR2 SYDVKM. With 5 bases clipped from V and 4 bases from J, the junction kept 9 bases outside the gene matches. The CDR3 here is CASSALPGQGYEQYF. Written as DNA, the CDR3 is TGTGCCAGCAGTGCCCTCCCCGGACAGGGGTACGAGCAGTACTTC.

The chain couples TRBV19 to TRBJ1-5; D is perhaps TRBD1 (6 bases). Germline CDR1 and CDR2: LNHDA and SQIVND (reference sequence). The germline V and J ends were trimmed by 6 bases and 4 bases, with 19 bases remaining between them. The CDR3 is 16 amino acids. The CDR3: CASSPLQGLRNQPQHF. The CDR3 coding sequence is TGTGCCAGTAGCCCACTACAGGGATTGAGGAATCAGCCCCAGCATTTT.

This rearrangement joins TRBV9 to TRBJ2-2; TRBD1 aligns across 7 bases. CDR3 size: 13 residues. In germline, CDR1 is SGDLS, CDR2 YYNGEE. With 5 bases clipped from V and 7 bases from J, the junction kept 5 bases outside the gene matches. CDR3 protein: CASRTTGDGELFF. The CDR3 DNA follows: TGTGCCAGCAGGACTACAGGGGACGGGGAGCTGTTTTTT. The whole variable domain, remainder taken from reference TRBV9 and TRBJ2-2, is DSGVTQTPKHLITATGQRVTLRCSPRSGDLSVYWYQQSLDQGLQFLIQYYNGEERAKGNILERFSAQQFPDLHSELNLSSLELGDSALYFCASRTTGDGELFFGEGSRLTVL.

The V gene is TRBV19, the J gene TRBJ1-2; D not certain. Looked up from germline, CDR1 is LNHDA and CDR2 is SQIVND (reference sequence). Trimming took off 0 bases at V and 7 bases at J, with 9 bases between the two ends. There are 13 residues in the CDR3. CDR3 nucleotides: TGTGCCAGTAGTATAGATCAAGGAGCTGGCTACACCTTC. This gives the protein CASSIDQGAGYTF.

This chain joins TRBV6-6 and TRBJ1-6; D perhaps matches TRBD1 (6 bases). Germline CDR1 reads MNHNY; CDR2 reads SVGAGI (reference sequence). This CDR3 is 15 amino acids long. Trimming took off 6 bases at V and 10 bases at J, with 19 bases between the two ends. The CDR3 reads CASSAPGTTRSPLHF. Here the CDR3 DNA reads TGTGCCAGCAGCGCCCCCGGGACAACGCGGTCACCCCTCCACTTT.

CDR3 amino acids: CASSWDSQMNTEAFF. The CDR3 region has the DNA TGTGCCAGCAGCTGGGACAGCCAGATGAACACTGAAGCTTTCTTT. This sequence joins TRBV6-5 and TRBJ1-1; 7 bases align to TRBD1. With 6 bases clipped from V and 0 bases from J, the junction kept 7 bases outside the gene matches. This CDR3 contains 15 residues. Germline assignment: CDR1 MNHEY and CDR2 SVGAGI.

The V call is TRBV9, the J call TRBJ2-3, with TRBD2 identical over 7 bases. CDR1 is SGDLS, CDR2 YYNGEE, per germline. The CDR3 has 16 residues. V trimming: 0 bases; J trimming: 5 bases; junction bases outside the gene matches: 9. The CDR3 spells CASSVGSSGDLDTQYF. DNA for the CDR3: TGTGCCAGCAGCGTAGGGTCCAGCGGGGATCTAGATACGCAGTATTTT.

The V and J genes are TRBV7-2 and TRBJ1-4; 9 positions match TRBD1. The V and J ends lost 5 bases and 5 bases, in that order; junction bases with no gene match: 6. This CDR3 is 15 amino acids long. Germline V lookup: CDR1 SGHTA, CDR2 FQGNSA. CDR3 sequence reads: CASSLQGARNEKLFF. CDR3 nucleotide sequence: TGTGCCAGCAGCCTACAGGGGGCGCGAAATGAAAAACTGTTTTTT.

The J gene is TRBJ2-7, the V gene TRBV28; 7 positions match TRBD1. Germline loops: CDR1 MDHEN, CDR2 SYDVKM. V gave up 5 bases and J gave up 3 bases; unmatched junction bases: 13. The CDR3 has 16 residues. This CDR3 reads CASSPRARGGYYEQYF. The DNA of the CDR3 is TGTGCCAGCAGTCCCAGAGCTCGAGGGGGCTACTACGAGCAGTACTTC.

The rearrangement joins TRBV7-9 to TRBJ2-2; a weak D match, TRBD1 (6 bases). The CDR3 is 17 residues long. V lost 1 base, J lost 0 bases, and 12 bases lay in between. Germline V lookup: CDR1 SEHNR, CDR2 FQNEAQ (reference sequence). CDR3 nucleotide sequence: TGTGCCAGCAGCTTAGATTGGGGGCGGTCGAACACCGGGGAGCTGTTTTTT. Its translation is CASSLDWGRSNTGELFF.

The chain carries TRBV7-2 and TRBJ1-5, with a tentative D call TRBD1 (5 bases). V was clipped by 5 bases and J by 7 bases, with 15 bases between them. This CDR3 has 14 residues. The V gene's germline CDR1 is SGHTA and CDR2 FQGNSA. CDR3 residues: CASSPEGWHQPQHF. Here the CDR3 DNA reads TGTGCCAGCAGCCCGGAGGGGTGGCACCAGCCCCAGCATTTT.

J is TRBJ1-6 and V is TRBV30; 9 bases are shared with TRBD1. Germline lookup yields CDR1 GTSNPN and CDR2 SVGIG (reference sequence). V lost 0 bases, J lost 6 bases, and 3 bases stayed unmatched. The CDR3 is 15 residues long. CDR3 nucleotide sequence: TGTGCCTGGAGTGTACTGGGACAGGGTAATTCACCCCTCCACTTT. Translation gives CAWSVLGQGNSPLHF.

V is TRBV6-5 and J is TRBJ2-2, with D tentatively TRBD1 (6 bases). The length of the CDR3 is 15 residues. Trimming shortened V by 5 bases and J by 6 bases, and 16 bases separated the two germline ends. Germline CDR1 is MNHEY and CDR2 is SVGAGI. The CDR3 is CASSGGLGEAGELFF. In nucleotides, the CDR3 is TGTGCCAGCAGTGGGGGCCTCGGAGAAGCCGGGGAGCTGTTTTTT.

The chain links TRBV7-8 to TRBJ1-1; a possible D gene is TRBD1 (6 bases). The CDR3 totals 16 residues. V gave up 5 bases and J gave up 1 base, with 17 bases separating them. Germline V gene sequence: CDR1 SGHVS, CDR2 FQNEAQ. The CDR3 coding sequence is TGTGCCAGCAGCCGGAAACAGGGTTGGGCGAACACTGAAGCTTTCTTT. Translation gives CASSRKQGWANTEAFF.

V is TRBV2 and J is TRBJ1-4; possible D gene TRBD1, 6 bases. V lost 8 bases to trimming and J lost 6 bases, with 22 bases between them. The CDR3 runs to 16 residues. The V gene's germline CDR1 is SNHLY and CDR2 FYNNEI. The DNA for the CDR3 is TGTGCCAGCGGGGCCCCCGACAGGAATTGGTATGAAAAACTGTTTTTT. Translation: CASGAPDRNWYEKLFF.

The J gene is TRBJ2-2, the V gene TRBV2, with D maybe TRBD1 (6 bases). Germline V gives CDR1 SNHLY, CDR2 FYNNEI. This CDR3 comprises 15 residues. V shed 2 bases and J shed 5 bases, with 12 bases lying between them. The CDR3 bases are TGTGCCAGCAGTGAATTTGGGACAACTACCGGGGAGCTGTTTTTT. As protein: CASSEFGTTTGELFF.

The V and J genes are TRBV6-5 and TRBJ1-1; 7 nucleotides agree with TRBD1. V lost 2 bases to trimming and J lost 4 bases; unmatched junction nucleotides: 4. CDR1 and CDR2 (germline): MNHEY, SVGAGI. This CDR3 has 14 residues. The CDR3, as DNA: TGTGCCAGCAGTTACCCGACAGGGCTCACTGAAGCTTTCTTT. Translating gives CASSYPTGLTEAFF.